This entry describes one T cell receptor (beta chain). Its target is not known. Within the ViraFEST assay, antigen-specific CD4+ T cells underwent expansion with viral peptide pools prior to sequencing. Subsequent to roughly 9 days of culture, CD4+ T cells were isolated. According to the study, vaccine recipients showed no prior SARS-CoV-2 infection and negative nucleocapsid antibodies. The protocol was immunoSEQ multiplex PCR, while the TCRdb copy is restricted to in-frame clones and leaves out a portion. This table holds approximately 40,000 clones, roughly 70% found once. This record belongs to a study of vaccination effects on CD4 cells after COVID-19. Study-wide results and limits: Of the vaccine-induced clones from healthy vaccinees, merely 1 of 255 recognized common cold coronaviruses as well.

CDR1 DFQATT and CDR2 SNEGSKA come from the germline V gene (reference sequence). CDR3 length: 13 residues. V lost 3 bases and J lost 0, with 8 bases in between. This chain links TRBV20-1 with TRBJ2-5; possibly TRBD1 for D (6 bases). The sequenced sample was CD4+ T cells from PBMCs cultured with SARS-CoV-2 spike peptides, obtained before COVID-19 vaccination. This sequence originates from a human donor who received a COVID-19 vaccine. The CDR3 sequence: CSASGQNQETQYF. The CDR3 nucleotides read TGCAGTGCTAGTGGACAGAACCAAGAGACCCAGTACTTC.